Listed below are T cell receptor beta chains from one sample, sequenced in a study of blood T cells in healthy people across ages. TCRdb re-called the 5' RACE reads through MiXCR, storing one row per CDR3 protein. This sample has 650,000 to 1,000,000 distinct CDR3 sequences, with roughly 34% found just once. Sequencing was carried out using blood. Receptors originate from a man aged 18-30 years in good health. Each CDR3 is given with its conserved first and last residue.

v_call	j_call	cdr3_length	cdr3_aa
TRBV6-5	TRBJ1-1	16	CASSYRAIPMNTEAFF
TRBV27	TRBJ2-4	14	CASRGWGAKNIQYF
TRBV6-6	TRBJ1-1	15	CASTPGVVLDTEAFF
TRBV20-1	TRBJ2-5	16	CSVGKEPGLSSDTQYF
TRBV25-1	TRBJ1-3	15	CASSRQSPSGNTIYF
TRBV12-3/TRBV12-4	TRBJ2-2	17	CASTTKYSHQNPGELFF
TRBV11-2	TRBJ2-7	17	CASSLAGLAGVTYEQYF
TRBV20-1	TRBJ2-5	15	CSASPFRGVQETQYF
TRBV6-2/TRBV6-3	TRBJ1-5	18	CASSSPRQRLNSNQPQHF
TRBV5-1	TRBJ2-3	15	CASSSSTRGRDTQYF
TRBV20-1	TRBJ1-2	11	CSARGQLGYTF
TRBV4-2	TRBJ1-2	16	CASSQDGGGANYGYTF
TRBV5-1	TRBJ2-5	15	CASSLLRIAQETQYF
TRBV7-2	TRBJ1-2	16	CASSLVGQGGNYGYTF
TRBV7-9	TRBJ1-5	15	CASSLGGSEGQPQHF